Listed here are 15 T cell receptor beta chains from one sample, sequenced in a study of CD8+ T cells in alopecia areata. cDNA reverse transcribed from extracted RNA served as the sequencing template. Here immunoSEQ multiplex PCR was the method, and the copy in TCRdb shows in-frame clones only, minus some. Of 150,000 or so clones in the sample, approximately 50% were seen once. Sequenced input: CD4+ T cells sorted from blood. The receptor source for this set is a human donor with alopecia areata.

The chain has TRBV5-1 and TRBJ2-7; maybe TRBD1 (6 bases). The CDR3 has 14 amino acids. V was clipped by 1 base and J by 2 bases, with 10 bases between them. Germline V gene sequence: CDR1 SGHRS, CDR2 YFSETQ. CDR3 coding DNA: TGCGCCAGCAGCTTGAACTCAGGGGCCTACGAGCAGTACTTC. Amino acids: CASSLNSGAYEQYF.

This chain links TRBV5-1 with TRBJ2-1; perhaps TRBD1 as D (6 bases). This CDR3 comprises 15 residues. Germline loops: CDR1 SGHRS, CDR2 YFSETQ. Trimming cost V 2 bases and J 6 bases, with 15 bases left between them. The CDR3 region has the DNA TGCGCCAGCAGCTTAGGCCAGGGGATCGCCAATGAGCAGTTCTTC. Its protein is CASSLGQGIANEQFF.

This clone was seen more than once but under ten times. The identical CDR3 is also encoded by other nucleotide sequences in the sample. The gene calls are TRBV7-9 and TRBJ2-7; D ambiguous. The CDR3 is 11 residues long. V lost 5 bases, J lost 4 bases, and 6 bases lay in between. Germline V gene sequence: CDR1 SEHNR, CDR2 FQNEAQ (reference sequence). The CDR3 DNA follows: TGTGCCAGCAGCCCGAGTTACGAGCAGTACTTC. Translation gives CASSPSYEQYF.

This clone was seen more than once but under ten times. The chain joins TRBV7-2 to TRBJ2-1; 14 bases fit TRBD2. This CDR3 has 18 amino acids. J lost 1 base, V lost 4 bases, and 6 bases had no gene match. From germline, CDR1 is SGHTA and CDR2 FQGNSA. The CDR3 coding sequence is TGTGCCAGCAGCTCACCCCGGACTAGCGGGAGGTCCTACAATGAGCAGTTCTTC. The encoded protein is CASSSPRTSGRSYNEQFF. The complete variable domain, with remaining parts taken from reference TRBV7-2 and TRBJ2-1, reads GAGVSQSPSNKVTEKGKDVELRCDPISGHTALYWYRQSLGQGLEFLIYFQGNSAPDKSGLPSDRFSAERTGGSVSTLTIQRTQQEDSAVYLCASSSPRTSGRSYNEQFFGPGTRLTVL.

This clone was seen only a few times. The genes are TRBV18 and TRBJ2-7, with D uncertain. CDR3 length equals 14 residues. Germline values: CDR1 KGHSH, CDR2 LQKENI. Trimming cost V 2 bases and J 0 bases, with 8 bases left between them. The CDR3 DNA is TGTGCCAGCTCACCATCTGGCTCCTCCTACGAGCAGTACTTC. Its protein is CASSPSGSSYEQYF.

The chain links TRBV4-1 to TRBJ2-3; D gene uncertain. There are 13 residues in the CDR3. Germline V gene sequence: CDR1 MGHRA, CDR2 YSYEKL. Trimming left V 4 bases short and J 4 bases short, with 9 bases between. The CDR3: CASSPISPDTQYF. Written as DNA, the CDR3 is TGCGCCAGCAGCCCCATCTCGCCAGATACGCAGTATTTT.

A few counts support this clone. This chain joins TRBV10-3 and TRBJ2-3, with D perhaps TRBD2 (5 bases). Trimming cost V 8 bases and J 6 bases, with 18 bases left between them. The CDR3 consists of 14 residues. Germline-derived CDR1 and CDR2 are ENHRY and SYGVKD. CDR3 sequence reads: CAIGPQPGGDTQYF. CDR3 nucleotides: TGTGCCATCGGACCACAGCCTGGCGGGGATACGCAGTATTTT.

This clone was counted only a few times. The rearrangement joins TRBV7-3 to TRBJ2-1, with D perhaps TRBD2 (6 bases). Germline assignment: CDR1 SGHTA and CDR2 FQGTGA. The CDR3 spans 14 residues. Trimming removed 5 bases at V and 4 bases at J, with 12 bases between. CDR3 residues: CASSAGMPYNEQFF. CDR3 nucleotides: TGTGCCAGCAGCGCGGGGATGCCTTACAATGAGCAGTTCTTC.

The chain's CDR3 is CASSYPTGNTGELFF. The CDR3 nucleotides are TGTGCCAGCAGTTACCCGACAGGGAACACCGGGGAGCTGTTTTTT. This chain uses TRBV27 with TRBJ2-2; D is possibly TRBD1 (6 bases). The CDR3 consists of 15 residues. Looked up from germline, CDR1 is MNHEY and CDR2 is SMNVEV (reference sequence). V lost 4 bases, J lost 1 base, and 10 bases lay in between.

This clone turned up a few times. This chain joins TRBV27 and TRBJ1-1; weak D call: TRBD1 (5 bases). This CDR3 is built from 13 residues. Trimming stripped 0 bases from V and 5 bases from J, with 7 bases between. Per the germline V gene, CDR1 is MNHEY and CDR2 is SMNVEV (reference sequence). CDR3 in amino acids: CASSLSQGTEAFF. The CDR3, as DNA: TGTGCCAGCAGTTTATCGCAGGGTACTGAAGCTTTCTTT.

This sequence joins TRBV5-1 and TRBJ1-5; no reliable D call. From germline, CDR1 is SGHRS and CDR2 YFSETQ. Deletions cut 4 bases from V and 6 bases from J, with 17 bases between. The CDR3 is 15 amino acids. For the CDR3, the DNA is TGCGCCAGCAGCCAAGGATGGGGTAGTAGTCAGCCCCAGCATTTT. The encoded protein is CASSQGWGSSQPQHF.

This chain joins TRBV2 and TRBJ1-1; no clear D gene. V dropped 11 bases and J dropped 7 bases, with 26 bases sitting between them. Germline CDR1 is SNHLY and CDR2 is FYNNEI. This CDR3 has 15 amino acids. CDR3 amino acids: CAGEIQVGLRNEAFF. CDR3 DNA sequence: TGTGCCGGAGAGATTCAGGTGGGTTTGAGGAATGAAGCTTTCTTT.

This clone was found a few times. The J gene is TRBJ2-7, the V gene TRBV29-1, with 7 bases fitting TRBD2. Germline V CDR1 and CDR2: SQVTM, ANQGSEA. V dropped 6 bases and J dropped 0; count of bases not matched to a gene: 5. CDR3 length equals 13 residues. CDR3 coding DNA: TGCAGCGTGGGACTACAGAGCTCCTACGAGCAGTACTTC. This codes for CSVGLQSSYEQYF.

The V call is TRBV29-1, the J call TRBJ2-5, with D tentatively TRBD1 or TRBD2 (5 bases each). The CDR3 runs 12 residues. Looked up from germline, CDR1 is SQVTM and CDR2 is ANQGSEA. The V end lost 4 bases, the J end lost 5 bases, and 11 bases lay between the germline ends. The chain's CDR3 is CSVGEGSETQYF. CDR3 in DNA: TGCAGCGTTGGAGAGGGGTCGGAGACCCAGTACTTC.

The CDR3 coding sequence is TGTGCCAGCAGCAGACAGGGGGCGGACGAGCAGTACTTC. This codes for CASSRQGADEQYF. The chain employs TRBV9 and TRBJ2-7, with 10 bases lining up with TRBD1. The V and J ends lost 4 bases and 5 bases, in that order; junction bases with no gene match: 3. The CDR3 length is 13 residues. Germline V gene data show CDR1 as SGDLS and CDR2 as YYNGEE.